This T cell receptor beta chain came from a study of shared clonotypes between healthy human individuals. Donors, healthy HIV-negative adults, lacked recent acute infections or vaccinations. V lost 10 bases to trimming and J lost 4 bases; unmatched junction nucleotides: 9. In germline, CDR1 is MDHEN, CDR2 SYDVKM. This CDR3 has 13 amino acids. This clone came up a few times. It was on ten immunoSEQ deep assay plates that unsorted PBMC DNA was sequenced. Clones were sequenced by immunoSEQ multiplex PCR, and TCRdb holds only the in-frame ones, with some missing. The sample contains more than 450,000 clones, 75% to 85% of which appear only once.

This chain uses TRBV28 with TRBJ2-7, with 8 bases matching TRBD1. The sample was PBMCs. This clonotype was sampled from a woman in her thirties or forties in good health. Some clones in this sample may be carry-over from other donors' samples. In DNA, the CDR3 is TGTGCCACCTCGCAGGGGGCAGCGTACGAGCAGTACTTC. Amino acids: CATSQGAAYEQYF.